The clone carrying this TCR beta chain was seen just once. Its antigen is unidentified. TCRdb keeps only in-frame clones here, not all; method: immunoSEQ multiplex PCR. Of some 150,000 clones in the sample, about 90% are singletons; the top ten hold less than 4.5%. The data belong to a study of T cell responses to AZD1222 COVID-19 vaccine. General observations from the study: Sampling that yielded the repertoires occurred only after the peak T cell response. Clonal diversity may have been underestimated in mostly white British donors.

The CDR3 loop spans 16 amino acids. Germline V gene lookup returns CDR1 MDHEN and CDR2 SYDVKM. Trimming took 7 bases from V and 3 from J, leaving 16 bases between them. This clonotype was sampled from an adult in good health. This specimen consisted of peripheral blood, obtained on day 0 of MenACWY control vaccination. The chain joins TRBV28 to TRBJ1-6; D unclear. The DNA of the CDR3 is TGTGCCAGCATCGCGGCAGCGAGCCTCTATAATTCACCCCTCCACTTT. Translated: CASIAAASLYNSPLHF.